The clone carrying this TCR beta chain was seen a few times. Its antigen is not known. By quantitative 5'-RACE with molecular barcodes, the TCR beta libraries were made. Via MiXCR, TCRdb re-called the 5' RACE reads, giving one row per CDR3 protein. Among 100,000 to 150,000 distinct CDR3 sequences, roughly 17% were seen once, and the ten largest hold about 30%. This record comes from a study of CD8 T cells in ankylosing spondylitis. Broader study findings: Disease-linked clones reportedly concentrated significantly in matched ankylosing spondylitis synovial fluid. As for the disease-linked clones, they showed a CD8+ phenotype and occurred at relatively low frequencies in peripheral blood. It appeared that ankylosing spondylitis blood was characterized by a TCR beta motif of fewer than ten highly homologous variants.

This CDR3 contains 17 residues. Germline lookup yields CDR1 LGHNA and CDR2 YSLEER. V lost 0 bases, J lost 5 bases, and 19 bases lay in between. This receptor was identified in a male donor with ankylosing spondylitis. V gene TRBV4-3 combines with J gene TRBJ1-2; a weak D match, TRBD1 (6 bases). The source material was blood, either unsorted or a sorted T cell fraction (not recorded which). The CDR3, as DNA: TGCGCCAGCAGCCAAGAAAGGAGGGGGGGGGCGCGGTATGGCTACACCTTC. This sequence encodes CASSQERRGGARYGYTF.